Listed below are T cell receptor beta chains from one sample, sequenced in a study of brain metastases from non-small cell lung cancer. Data came from immunoSEQ multiplex PCR; TCRdb stores just in-frame clones and leaves some out. The top ten clones hold about 6% of a sample with 3,500 to 5,000 clones, around 80% of them seen once. Sequencing was carried out using tumor-adjacent normal tissue. Every receptor here comes from a donor aged 40 or over with non-small cell lung cancer. The CDR3 runs from the conserved cysteine through the conserved F or W. D genes are given only for firm matches. Size tells how often a clone was seen (once, few, many) or the class of an expanded clone, and some rows leave it out.

TRBJ2-2 NA NA TRBV12-5 TGTGCTAGTGGACCGGACAGCCCGAACACCGGGGAGCTGTTTTTT CASGPDSPNTGELFF
TRBJ2-7 NA NA TRBV28 TGTGCCAGCAGTGTCTCACTAGGGGCCCAAGCCCCGCAGTACTTC CASSVSLGAQAPQYF
TRBJ2-7 NA TRBD2 TRBV6-5 TGTGCCAGCACCCCAAGGGGCGGGGGGACCTACGAGCAGTACTTC CASTPRGGGTYEQYF
TRBJ1-1 NA NA TRBV25-1 TGTGCCAGCAATGGACCTCAGGACACTGAAGCTTTCTTT CASNGPQDTEAFF
TRBJ1-2 NA NA TRBV24-1 TGTGCCACCAGTGCCCCGACAGGTGGCTATGGCTACACCTTC CATSAPTGGYGYTF
TRBJ1-3 NA NA TRBV5-1 TGCGCCAGCACTCAAGGGGGAGGAGGAAACACCATATATTTT CASTQGGGGNTIYF
TRBJ2-7 NA TRBD1 TRBV28 TGTGCCAGCATCCCGGACAGGATGAGCGAGCAGTACTTC CASIPDRMSEQYF
TRBJ2-2 NA TRBD2 TRBV7-3 TGTGCCAGCAGCTTACGACTAGCGGGAGGCGCCGGGGAGCTGTTTTTT CASSLRLAGGAGELFF
TRBJ2-4 NA NA TRBV28 TGTGCCAGCACTCCTGGGGGGATGGCCAAAAACATTCAGTACTTC CASTPGGMAKNIQYF
TRBJ2-3 NA NA TRBV5-1 TGCGCCAGCAGCTTGTTTAGCGGCACAGATACGCAGTATTTT CASSLFSGTDTQYF
TRBJ2-1 NA NA TRBV28 TGTGCTATCGCGGGACGGATCTACAATGAGCAGTTCTTC CAIAGRIYNEQFF
TRBJ1-4 NA NA TRBV5-1 TGCGCCAGCAGCTCACCGGAGGGGGGTGAAAAACTGTTTTTT CASSSPEGGEKLFF
TRBJ1-1 few NA TRBV19 TGTGCCAGTAGTTTAGGACAGATGAACACTGAAGCTTTCTTT CASSLGQMNTEAFF
TRBJ2-7 NA NA TRBV24-1 TGTGCCACCAGTGAGTCCCATGGCTACGAGCAGTACTTC CATSESHGYEQYF
TRBJ2-2 NA NA TRBV4-1 TGCGCCAGCAGCCAAGATACCCCGGCGAACACCGGGGAGCTGTTTTTT CASSQDTPANTGELFF
TRBJ1-2 once NA TRBV5-6 TGTGCCAGCAGCTTGGACAGGATCCGTGGCTACACCTTC CASSLDRIRGYTF
TRBJ1-1 NA NA TRBV6-5 TGTGCCAGCAGTTACGCGACTGCCTGGGGGAACACTGAAGCTTTCTTT CASSYATAWGNTEAFF
TRBJ1-1 once NA TRBV28 TGTGCCAGCGGGGGAACCACTGAAGCTTTCTTT CASGGTTEAFF
TRBJ2-5 NA TRBD1 TRBV28 TGTGCCAGCAGTTCGACAGGGGAGGAGACCCAGTACTTC CASSSTGEETQYF
TRBJ2-1 NA NA TRBV5-6 TGTGCCAGCAGCTTGAGGGTAGCGGAGGGGGAGCAGTTCTTC CASSLRVAEGEQFF
TRBJ2-7 NA NA TRBV4-1 TGCGCCAGCAGCCAGGGGGACGAGCAGTACTTC CASSQGDEQYF
TRBJ1-5 NA NA TRBV9 TGTGCCAGCAGCGTTGGGGGTTCTCAGCCCCAGCATTTT CASSVGGSQPQHF
TRBJ2-5 NA NA TRBV6-5 TGTGCCAGCCGCAGGGGGGGAACACAAGAGACCCAGTACTTC CASRRGGTQETQYF
TRBJ2-3 once NA TRBV6-6 TGTGCCAGCAGTGCCCAAGGGGCTTACACAGATACGCAGTATTTT CASSAQGAYTDTQYF
TRBJ1-4 NA NA TRBV9 TGTGCCAGCAGTCGTACCTCCCGACAGAGTAATGAAAAACTGTTTTTT CASSRTSRQSNEKLFF
TRBJ2-7 NA TRBD2 TRBV9 TGTGCCAGCAGCGTGGACGGGAGGGCCCTTGGGGAGCAGTACTTC CASSVDGRALGEQYF
TRBJ2-7 NA NA TRBV29-1 TGCAGCGTTGTCACGGACCGCTACGAGCAGTACTTC CSVVTDRYEQYF
TRBJ2-6 once TRBD2 TRBV9 TGTGCCAGCAGCCCCCGACTAGCGGGTGGCTCTGGGGCCAACGTCCTGACTTTC CASSPRLAGGSGANVLTF
TRBJ2-3 NA NA TRBV9 TGTGCCAGCAGCGTAGAACAACGCACAGATACGCAGTATTTT CASSVEQRTDTQYF
TRBJ2-1 once TRBD2 TRBV10-3 TGTGCCATCAGTGAGTCGACTAGCGGGAGAGACAATGAGCAGTTCTTC CAISESTSGRDNEQFF
TRBJ1-1 NA NA TRBV6-5 TGTGCCAGCAGTCCCCAAGGACGTGAAGTTTTCTTT CASSPQGREVFF
TRBJ2-7 NA TRBD1 TRBV6-5 TGTGCCAGCAGTTTCCGGGACAGCCTTAACGAGCAGTACTTC CASSFRDSLNEQYF
TRBJ2-7 NA NA TRBV27 TGTGCCAGCTCGACCGGGGCCGTTTTTGGCGAGCAGTACTTC CASSTGAVFGEQYF
TRBJ1-5 NA TRBD1 TRBV7-2 TGTGCCAGCAGCTTCGGAGGGGGCGCGAATCAGCCCCAGCATTTT CASSFGGGANQPQHF
TRBJ1-1 NA TRBD1 TRBV18 TGTGCCAGCTCACCAAGACAGGGGGACTACACTGAAGCTTTCTTT CASSPRQGDYTEAFF
TRBJ2-5 NA NA TRBV7-9 TGTGCCAGCAGCCCGGGGACATTCGGGGAGACCCAGTACTTC CASSPGTFGETQYF
TRBJ1-1 large NA TRBV30 TGTGCCTGGAGGGGTGGGGCCAGCGAAGCTTTCTTT CAWRGGASEAFF
TRBJ2-1 NA TRBD2 TRBV4-2 TGTGCCAGCAGCCAAGAGGCTAGCGGGAGAAATGAGCAGTTCTTC CASSQEASGRNEQFF